This record looks at one T cell receptor (beta chain) sequence and its context. Its antigen is not identified. The data are from a study of OX40 agonist ivuxolimab in advanced cancers. Study context: One hepatocellular carcinoma and a couple of cutaneous melanoma patients partially responded.

The germline V gene encodes CDR1 MDHEN and CDR2 SYDVKM. Deletions cut 5 bases from V and 7 bases from J, with 18 bases between. The CDR3 is made up of 15 amino acids. Here immunoSEQ multiplex PCR was the method, and the copy in TCRdb shows in-frame clones only, minus some. This sample has over 100,000 clones, with around 93% found just once. Overall study findings and caveats: Partial responders at 0.1-3.0 mg/kg had among the lowest clonal expansion.

The rearrangement joins TRBV28 to TRBJ1-3; no clear D gene. The TCR was taken from an adult with an advanced solid tumor such as melanoma, head and neck, liver or kidney cancer. The sequenced sample was CD4+ or CD8+ T cells sorted from blood, obtained in a trial of the OX40 agonist ivuxolimab. The CDR3 sequence: CASSPQSANRNTIYF. The CDR3 nucleotides read TGTGCCAGCAGTCCCCAATCGGCAAATCGGAACACCATATATTTT.